Here is one TCR beta chain with its context. Its antigen is still unknown. TCRdb re-called the 5' RACE reads through MiXCR, storing one row per CDR3 protein. Among about 540,000 distinct CDR3 sequences listed, about a fifth were seen once. These data are taken from a study of T-cell memory formation after mild COVID-19. Whole-study results and caveats: The SARS-CoV-2 specificity of second-wave clones reaching peak at day 37 remained unverified.

This receptor was identified in an adult woman who had mild COVID-19 (a few samples of this study predate the infection). Cell type and time point are not known. The sequenced sample consisted of PBMCs or a T cell subset sorted from them (not recorded which).

Here the CDR3 reads CASSVDSTNYGYTF. The CDR3 nucleotides read TGTGCCAGCAGCGTAGACAGCACTAACTATGGCTACACCTTC. The V and J genes are TRBV7-8 and TRBJ1-2; TRBD1 is a possible D gene (5 bases). CDR1 and CDR2 from the germline V gene are SGHVS and FQNEAQ. This CDR3 is built from 14 residues. Trimming shortened V by 5 bases and J by 0 bases, and 10 bases separated the two germline ends.